This record covers a single T cell receptor beta chain. Its antigen is not known. Being one base from a much bigger clone, this may be a read error. Since the CDR3 does not end with the conserved phenylalanine or tryptophan, this likely comes from a read error. Losses at the gene ends were 5 bases for V and 4 bases for J; bases not matched to a gene: 6. CDR1 is SGHTA and CDR2 is FQGNSA in the germline V gene. This CDR3 is built from 14 residues. In TCRdb, the reads were re-called with MiXCR into one record per CDR3 protein. Among hundreds of thousands of distinct CDR3 sequences, 35% to 40% were seen once, and the ten largest hold around 2.8%. The data are from a study of T cell repertoires in cytomegalovirus infection. Study as a whole: CMV infection and matching HLA type were both indicated by public TCR beta signatures.

Broader study findings: Dominating the ex vivo response were HLA-C-restricted CMV-specific TCR beta clonotypes. Cumulative frequency (of public TCR beta family members) identified carriers of CMV plus the relevant HLA.

Sequencing was carried out using PBMCs. The gene calls are TRBV7-2 and TRBJ1-1; 8 bases match TRBD1. This TCR was recovered from a human donor in good health (CMV status not recorded). Some clones in this sample may be carry-over from other donors' samples. The CDR3 DNA sequence: TGTGCCAGCAGCCAGAGGACAGGGACCACTGAAGCTTTCTTG. Amino acid sequence: CASSQRTGTTEAFL.